This is a list of T cell receptor beta chains from one sample in a study of metastatic and nonmetastatic thyroid tumors. Via MiXCR, TCRdb re-called the PCR reads. The sample records 40,000 to 55,000 clones, roughly 15% being singletons. Material: blood. These receptors originate from a female donor with papillary thyroid cancer or a benign thyroid nodule (not recorded which). Some clones in this sample may be carry-over from other donors' samples. The CDR3 runs from the conserved cysteine through the conserved F or W. D genes are given only for firm matches. Some rows mark clone size as missing; the rest say once, few, many or name a class of expanded clone.

CDR3nt: TGTGCCACCATCAGAGGGGGTCCCGGGGAGCTGTTTTTT; CDR3aa: CATIRGGPGELFF; d_gene: -; v_gene: TRBV15; j_gene: TRBJ2-2; abundance: few
CDR3nt: TGCAGTGGCACCAGGGGAAGTTGGAATCAGCCCCAGCATTTT; CDR3aa: CSGTRGSWNQPQHF; d_gene: -; v_gene: TRBV20-1; j_gene: TRBJ1-5; abundance: many
CDR3nt: TGTGCCAGCAGCACCATTGGGGAGTGTCACTATGGCTACACCTTC; CDR3aa: CASSTIGECHYGYTF; d_gene: -; v_gene: TRBV28; j_gene: TRBJ1-2; abundance: -
CDR3nt: TGTGCCAGCAGTTTAACCCCGTCGGGACAGGGAGAAGCTTTCTTT; CDR3aa: CASSLTPSGQGEAFF; d_gene: TRBD1; v_gene: TRBV27; j_gene: TRBJ1-1; abundance: many
CDR3nt: TGTGCCAGCTCAAAGGGGACAGCGAACACTGAAGCTTTCTTT; CDR3aa: CASSKGTANTEAFF; d_gene: TRBD1; v_gene: TRBV18; j_gene: TRBJ1-1; abundance: many
CDR3nt: TGTGCCAGCAGTGTATCCCCCGGAAAGCTGTTTTTT; CDR3aa: CASSVSPGKLFF; d_gene: -; v_gene: TRBV2; j_gene: TRBJ2-2; abundance: many
CDR3nt: TGCGCCAGCAGTGAGGGGACTAGCGGGAGTTCCCTCTACGAGCAGTACTTC; CDR3aa: CASSEGTSGSSLYEQYF; d_gene: TRBD2; v_gene: TRBV10-1; j_gene: TRBJ2-7; abundance: many
CDR3nt: TGCAGTGCTAGTCCCTCATGGGGGAATATCAATCAGCCCCAGCATTTT; CDR3aa: CSASPSWGNINQPQHF; d_gene: -; v_gene: TRBV20-1; j_gene: TRBJ1-5; abundance: -
CDR3nt: TGCGCCAGCAGCTTGGGGTCGGGGCGATTATTACCCGAGCAGTACTTC; CDR3aa: CASSLGSGRLLPEQYF; d_gene: -; v_gene: TRBV5-1; j_gene: TRBJ2-7; abundance: many
CDR3nt: TGTGCCAGCAGCTTCCTTTTTAGCACAGATACGCAGTATTTT; CDR3aa: CASSFLFSTDTQYF; d_gene: -; v_gene: TRBV7-2; j_gene: TRBJ2-3; abundance: many
CDR3nt: TGCAGTGTAATCAATCGTTGGGGGGTAAGGGATGGCTACACCTTC; CDR3aa: CSVINRWGVRDGYTF; d_gene: -; v_gene: TRBV20-1; j_gene: TRBJ1-2; abundance: many
CDR3nt: TGTGCCAGCAGCTTGGCCGTTAAGCCGAGTGAAGCTTTCTTT; CDR3aa: CASSLAVKPSEAFF; d_gene: -; v_gene: TRBV5-5; j_gene: TRBJ1-1; abundance: many
CDR3nt: TGTGCCAGCAGTGGTACCGGGACTAGCGGGAGGAGTAGGAACGAGCAGTACTTC; CDR3aa: CASSGTGTSGRSRNEQYF; d_gene: TRBD2; v_gene: TRBV28; j_gene: TRBJ2-7; abundance: many
CDR3nt: TGTGCCAGCAGCTTGGCTTCTGGGGAAAAACTGTTTTTT; CDR3aa: CASSLASGEKLFF; d_gene: -; v_gene: TRBV11-3; j_gene: TRBJ1-4; abundance: -
CDR3nt: TGTGCCAGCAGCTCGTACAGGGCCTACGAGCAGTACTTC; CDR3aa: CASSSYRAYEQYF; d_gene: -; v_gene: TRBV11-2; j_gene: TRBJ2-7; abundance: -
CDR3nt: TGCAGTGCTGTCCGGGCCGCGAAGAGGCAGCCCCAGCATTTT; CDR3aa: CSAVRAAKRQPQHF; d_gene: -; v_gene: TRBV20-1; j_gene: TRBJ1-5; abundance: many
CDR3nt: TGTGCCAGCAGCGTATCCGGGACAGGGGCCACCGGGGAGCTGTTTTTT; CDR3aa: CASSVSGTGATGELFF; d_gene: TRBD1; v_gene: TRBV9; j_gene: TRBJ2-2; abundance: many
CDR3nt: TGTGCCAGCAGCCGCGTCAGTCGCAGGGATGGCCACACCTTC; CDR3aa: CASSRVSRRDGHTF; d_gene: -; v_gene: TRBV7-8; j_gene: TRBJ1-2; abundance: once
CDR3nt: TGTGCCAGCTTAGTAACCCAAGTTATTCGGGGTGGCTACACCTTC; CDR3aa: CASLVTQVIRGGYTF; d_gene: -; v_gene: TRBV6-1; j_gene: TRBJ1-2; abundance: medium-sized
CDR3nt: TGTGCCAGCAGCTCTACCCCTACGGGGGCTGAAGCTTTCTTT; CDR3aa: CASSSTPTGAEAFF; d_gene: -; v_gene: TRBV11-3; j_gene: TRBJ1-1; abundance: -
CDR3nt: TGTGCCAGCAGTTACTCGAGACGGGCACGTTCCTACGAGCAGTACTTC; CDR3aa: CASSYSRRARSYEQYF; d_gene: -; v_gene: TRBV6-6; j_gene: TRBJ2-7; abundance: many
CDR3nt: TGTGCCAGCAACCCCCCCGGGGGAAGCCATAATGAGCAGTTCTTC; CDR3aa: CASNPPGGSHNEQFF; d_gene: -; v_gene: TRBV11-1; j_gene: TRBJ2-1; abundance: -
CDR3nt: TGTGCCAGCAAAAGGGGGTCGGACAATGAGCAGTTCTTC; CDR3aa: CASKRGSDNEQFF; d_gene: -; v_gene: TRBV27; j_gene: TRBJ2-1; abundance: few
CDR3nt: TGTGCCAGCAGTTTATATCGGGGGCCCCGATACAATGAGAAGTTATTC; CDR3aa: CASSLYRGPRYNEKLF; d_gene: -; v_gene: TRBV28; j_gene: TRBJ2-1; abundance: -
CDR3nt: TGTGCCAGTAGTATTGGAGAGGGCTACGAGCAGTACTTC; CDR3aa: CASSIGEGYEQYF; d_gene: -; v_gene: TRBV19; j_gene: TRBJ2-7; abundance: many
CDR3nt: TGCGCCAGCAGTGGTAGCGGGAGGTACAATGAGCAGTTCTTC; CDR3aa: CASSGSGRYNEQFF; d_gene: TRBD2; v_gene: TRBV10-1; j_gene: TRBJ2-1; abundance: -
CDR3nt: TGTGCCAGCAGTTTGCTGCCAGGGGGCGGTTCAAGAAACGAGCAGTACTTC; CDR3aa: CASSLLPGGGSRNEQYF; d_gene: TRBD1; v_gene: TRBV6-2/TRBV6-3; j_gene: TRBJ2-7; abundance: few
CDR3nt: TGTGCCAGCACCTCAAGGGGGCATAAAATCTCTGGAAACACCATATATTTT; CDR3aa: CASTSRGHKISGNTIYF; d_gene: TRBD1; v_gene: TRBV28; j_gene: TRBJ1-3; abundance: many
CDR3nt: TGTGCCAGCTCACCACCCCTTTCCTCCCAAGAGACCCAGTACTTC; CDR3aa: CASSPPLSSQETQYF; d_gene: -; v_gene: TRBV18; j_gene: TRBJ2-5; abundance: many
CDR3nt: TGCGCCAGCATCCAGGACAGGGCGCAGACTGAAGCTTTCTTT; CDR3aa: CASIQDRAQTEAFF; d_gene: TRBD1; v_gene: TRBV6-1; j_gene: TRBJ1-1; abundance: -
CDR3nt: TGTGCCAGTCATGGACAGGGCATGGATGAGCACTACTTC; CDR3aa: CASHGQGMDEHYF; d_gene: TRBD1; v_gene: TRBV10-3; j_gene: TRBJ2-7; abundance: -
CDR3nt: TGTGCTAGTGGTTTGCCGACGGGATATAGAAATCAGCCCCAGCATTTT; CDR3aa: CASGLPTGYRNQPQHF; d_gene: -; v_gene: TRBV12-5; j_gene: TRBJ1-5; abundance: -
CDR3nt: TGTGCCACCAGCGACCCGCGGGAGTTGGGCACAGATACGCAGTATTTT; CDR3aa: CATSDPRELGTDTQYF; d_gene: TRBD2; v_gene: TRBV15; j_gene: TRBJ2-3; abundance: many
CDR3nt: TGTGCCAGCAGCTTATTGGTGTGGAACACCGGGGAGCTGTTTTTT; CDR3aa: CASSLLVWNTGELFF; d_gene: -; v_gene: TRBV7-2; j_gene: TRBJ2-2; abundance: -
CDR3nt: TGTGCCAGCAGGCTCCGGAACCAAGGGACCGGGGAGCTGTTTTTT; CDR3aa: CASRLRNQGTGELFF; d_gene: -; v_gene: TRBV6-1; j_gene: TRBJ2-2; abundance: many
CDR3nt: TGTGCCAGCAGTTCACTAGTGGGGACTAGTCTGACCGGGGAGCTGTTTTTT; CDR3aa: CASSSLVGTSLTGELFF; d_gene: TRBD2; v_gene: TRBV12-3/TRBV12-4; j_gene: TRBJ2-2; abundance: few
CDR3nt: TGCGCCAGCGGGTCGACAGTCTCCGGGTTGGATACGCAGTATTTT; CDR3aa: CASGSTVSGLDTQYF; d_gene: -; v_gene: TRBV5-1; j_gene: TRBJ2-3; abundance: many
CDR3nt: TGTGCCAGCAGCTCGGGACGGGCAGGTGGCTATGTCTACACCTTC; CDR3aa: CASSSGRAGGYVYTF; d_gene: -; v_gene: TRBV7-9; j_gene: TRBJ1-2; abundance: -
CDR3nt: TGTGCCAGCAGTGACCCGGGAGTGGTTAGTTCACCCCTCCACTTT; CDR3aa: CASSDPGVVSSPLHF; d_gene: -; v_gene: TRBV2; j_gene: TRBJ1-6; abundance: many
CDR3nt: TGTGCCAGCAGTTATTCTAGGGGGCATTTAACTGAAGCTTTCTTT; CDR3aa: CASSYSRGHLTEAFF; d_gene: TRBD1; v_gene: TRBV6-6; j_gene: TRBJ1-1; abundance: many
CDR3nt: TGTGCCAGCTCACGACGGGCGGTGGACCAAGAGACCCAGTACTTC; CDR3aa: CASSRRAVDQETQYF; d_gene: -; v_gene: TRBV18; j_gene: TRBJ2-5; abundance: many
CDR3nt: TGCAGTGCTCCTTATCAAGTCAATCAGCCCCAGCATTTT; CDR3aa: CSAPYQVNQPQHF; d_gene: -; v_gene: TRBV20-1; j_gene: TRBJ1-5; abundance: -
CDR3nt: TGTGCCAGCAGCTTGACAGGGGGCGCTTTTATCCGGGAGCTGTTTTTT; CDR3aa: CASSLTGGAFIRELFF; d_gene: TRBD1; v_gene: TRBV6-1; j_gene: TRBJ2-2; abundance: medium-sized
CDR3nt: TGTGCCAGCGGGGGACAGGGAATGAGTGGCTACACCTTC; CDR3aa: CASGGQGMSGYTF; d_gene: TRBD1; v_gene: TRBV7-9; j_gene: TRBJ1-2; abundance: many